A single sample gave rise to the 24 T cell receptor beta chains below, sequenced in a study of vaccination effects on CD4 cells after COVID-19 (dated by TCRdb to between 2021 and 2022). Receptors were amplified or captured by the immunoSEQ multiplex PCR assay. Not all clones reach the TCRdb copy of this immuneACCESS table, which keeps in-frame sequences only. Checked studies attribute under half of the gap to unresolved V genes and leave the rest unexplained. Present in this sample are some 68,000 clones, 80% of which were seen just once. The ten largest clonotypes hold over 9% of the sample. Their antigens remain unidentified. To identify antigen-specific CD4+ T cell clonotypes by their expansion, the ViraFEST assay first stimulated PBMC with viral peptide pools and then applied TCR sequencing. After 10 days of culture, CD4+ T cells were isolated with the EasySep CD4+ T cell isolation kit. None of the healthy vaccine recipients had a prior SARS-CoV-2 infection, which was confirmed by nucleocapsid antibody tests that came back negative both before and after vaccination.

The sample consisted of CD4+ T cells from PBMCs cultured with SARS-CoV-2 spike peptides, taken before COVID-19 vaccination. Interpreted using the paper, the cell subset or site label stands for: SARS-CoV-2 spike overlapping peptide pool stimulation. The source is a human donor who received a COVID-19 vaccine.

This chain joins TRBV3-1 (or the pseudogene TRBV3-2) and TRBJ2-3, with D possibly TRBD2 on 5 matching bases. This CDR3 has 18 residues. V gave up 1 base and J gave up 0 bases, with 17 bases separating them. The germline gives CDR1 LGHDT, CDR2 YNNKEL (reference sequence). CDR3 DNA sequence: TGTGCCAGCAGCCAAGCCACTCCCGGGGTTATTAGCACAGATACGCAGTATTTT. It codes for CASSQATPGVISTDTQYF.

The chain links TRBV24-1 to TRBJ1-2; 7 positions match TRBD1. The CDR3 loop spans 19 amino acids. The V gene end was trimmed by 4 bases and the J gene end by 8 bases; junction bases not matched to a gene: 24. The germline V gene has CDR1 KGHDR and CDR2 SFDVKD. The CDR3 coding sequence is TGTGCCACCAGTGACCGAGGGACAGATACACCGTCGGTCCGTAAAGGCTACACCTTC. This translates into CATSDRGTDTPSVRKGYTF.

V gene TRBV12-2 combines with J gene TRBJ2-5; TRBD1 is the table's D call and was not checked against the DNA. TRBV12-2 is a recognized pseudogene. The CDR3 runs 16 residues. The CDR3, as DNA: TGTGCAAGTCGCTTAGCGGAGGACAGGGAGCAAGAGACCCAGTACTTC. Translating it yields CASRLAEDREQETQYF.

This clone has more than one count but fewer than ten. The rearrangement uses TRBV5-1 and TRBJ1-2; D is perhaps TRBD1 (5 bases). CDR1 and CDR2 from the germline V gene are SGHRS and YFSETQ. V was trimmed by 4 bases and J by 3 bases, leaving 13 bases between them. The CDR3 totals 14 residues. CDR3 sequence reads: CASSQTGFDYGYTF. In DNA form, the CDR3 reads TGCGCCAGCAGCCAAACAGGTTTCGACTATGGCTACACCTTC.

This chain uses TRBV11-2 with TRBJ2-3, with D maybe TRBD1 (5 bases). Trimming took off 3 bases at V and 0 bases at J, with 10 bases between the two ends. Germline-derived CDR1 and CDR2 are SGHAT and FQNNGV. The CDR3 runs to 15 residues. The CDR3, as DNA: TGTGCCAGCAGCTTTAGGGGCTTCAGCACAGATACGCAGTATTTT. Protein product: CASSFRGFSTDTQYF.

This clone appeared a single time. The chain recombines TRBV20-1 with TRBJ1-2; D gene ambiguous. The CDR3 totals 11 residues. V was cut by 6 bases and J by 1 base, with 6 bases left in between. Germline V gene data show CDR1 as DFQATT and CDR2 as SNEGSKA (reference sequence). CDR3 coding DNA: TGCAGTGCCTGGATTAACTATGGCTACACCTTC. It is translated as CSAWINYGYTF.

This chain joins TRBV3-1 (or the pseudogene TRBV3-2) and TRBJ1-2; D may be TRBD1 (5 bases). The V gene lost 4 bases and the J gene lost 5 bases, with 26 bases spanning the gap. CDR1 is LGHDT and CDR2 is YNNKEL in the germline V gene (reference sequence). The CDR3 runs to 18 residues. The CDR3, as DNA: TGTGCCAGCAGCCGAGGGTCCCAGACAGCCCGCGGTTTATATGGCTACACCTTC. It codes for CASSRGSQTARGLYGYTF.

V and J are TRBV5-1 and TRBJ2-1, with TRBD2 matching over 9 bases. V dropped 5 bases and J dropped 3; count of bases not matched to a gene: 3. The CDR3 has 14 amino acids. Germline V CDR1 and CDR2: SGHRS, YFSETQ. CDR3 sequence: CASSSSGDYNEQFF. The CDR3 DNA sequence: TGCGCCAGCAGTTCTAGCGGGGACTACAATGAGCAGTTCTTC. Full variable domain (rest looked up from reference TRBV5-1 and TRBJ2-1): KAGVTQTPRYLIKTRGQQVTLSCSPISGHRSVSWYQQTPGQGLQFLFEYFSETQRNKGNFPGRFSGRQFSNSRSEMNVSTLELGDSALYLCASSSSGDYNEQFFGPGTRLTVL.

V and J are TRBV6-5 and TRBJ1-1; no clear D gene. The CDR3 contains 13 residues. With 5 bases removed from V and 2 bases from J, the gap between germline ends came to 9 bases. The germline CDR1 and CDR2 sequences are MNHEY and SVGAGI. This chain's CDR3 is CASSMDGNTEAFF. For the CDR3, the DNA is TGTGCCAGCAGTATGGACGGTAACACTGAAGCTTTCTTT.

The rearrangement uses TRBV7-2 and TRBJ1-6; D gene unclear. V lost 4 bases and J 7 bases, leaving 8 bases between the germline ends. The length of the CDR3 is 13 residues. The germline V gene has CDR1 SGHTA and CDR2 FQGNSA. The chain's CDR3 is CASSSRPNSPLHF. The CDR3 bases are TGTGCCAGCAGCTCTCGGCCAAATTCACCCCTCCACTTT.

The rearrangement uses TRBV6-1 and TRBJ2-4; the match to TRBD1 covers 8 bases. V lost 2 bases to trimming and J lost 0 bases; unmatched junction nucleotides: 6. CDR3 length: 17 residues. Germline loops: CDR1 MNHNS, CDR2 SASEGT. This chain's CDR3 is CASSERTGTLAKNIQYF. For the CDR3, the DNA is TGTGCCAGCAGTGAACGGACAGGGACTCTAGCCAAAAACATTCAGTACTTC.

The chain uses TRBV10-3 and TRBJ2-1, with D tentatively TRBD2 (6 bases). CDR3 length: 18 amino acids. Trimming left V 0 bases short and J 3 bases short, with 18 bases between. From germline, CDR1 is ENHRY and CDR2 SYGVKD. CDR3: CAISESAGSGPNYNEQFF. The CDR3 coding sequence is TGTGCCATCAGTGAGTCCGCTGGGAGCGGGCCAAACTACAATGAGCAGTTCTTC.

The chain recombines TRBV5-5 with TRBJ2-3, with 10 bases matching TRBD1. Germline V gives CDR1 SGHKS, CDR2 YYEKEE (reference sequence). The CDR3 loop spans 17 amino acids. Trimming at V came to 4 bases and at J to 0 bases, leaving 8 bases not matched to a gene. The CDR3 region is CASSPGQGSTSTDTQYF. Here the CDR3 DNA reads TGTGCCAGCAGCCCGGGACAGGGGAGTACTAGCACAGATACGCAGTATTTT.

The chain has TRBV5-4 and TRBJ2-3, with 12 bases fitting TRBD2. CDR1 and CDR2 from the germline V gene are SGHNT and YYREEE (reference sequence). The CDR3 extends over 15 amino acids. Trimming removed 0 bases from V and 6 bases from J; junction bases left unmatched: 2. This CDR3 reads CASSLGTSGGDTQYF. The CDR3 DNA is TGTGCCAGCAGCTTGGGAACTAGCGGGGGGGATACGCAGTATTTT.

V gene TRBV5-1 combines with J gene TRBJ2-1; 8 bases agree with TRBD2. The CDR3 sequence is 16 residues long. CDR1 and CDR2 (germline): SGHRS, YFSETQ. V was clipped by 3 bases and J by 13 bases; unmatched bases: 18. The DNA of the CDR3 is TGCGCCAGCAGCTCGCCCTCCTTTCGTCGAGCGGGGGTTCAGTTCTTC. Protein product: CASSSPSFRRAGVQFF.

This clone was found a few times. J is TRBJ1-2 and V is TRBV7-3, with a weak D call TRBD1 (5 bases). The CDR3 length is 15 residues. Trimming removed 3 bases at V and 1 base at J, with 12 bases between. Germline CDR1 and CDR2: SGHTA and FQGTGA. CDR3 loop: CASSFRDGDNYGYTF. The CDR3 DNA reads as TGTGCCAGCAGCTTTCGGGACGGGGATAACTATGGCTACACCTTC.

This sequence joins TRBV5-1 and TRBJ2-2; perhaps D is TRBD1 or TRBD2 (6 bases each). V was clipped by 4 bases and J by 6 bases, with 13 bases between them. Germline V gene data show CDR1 as SGHRS and CDR2 as YFSETQ. This CDR3 comprises 14 residues. The CDR3 DNA reads as TGCGCCAGCAGCCTGGGGGGCGGTGCCGGGGAGCTGTTTTTT. It is translated as CASSLGGGAGELFF.

The chain joins TRBV4-1 to TRBJ2-5; no definite D call. The V gene's germline CDR1 is MGHRA and CDR2 YSYEKL. This CDR3 contains 16 residues. V lost 1 base and J 2 bases, leaving 14 bases between the germline ends. CDR3 sequence: CASSQVTPALQETQYF. The CDR3 nucleotides read TGCGCCAGCAGCCAAGTTACGCCTGCTCTACAAGAGACCCAGTACTTC.

This clone appeared once. The chain carries TRBV7-9 and TRBJ1-1; D unclear. V gave up 1 base and J gave up 2 bases, with 8 bases separating them. The CDR3 is 14 residues long. Germline CDR1 and CDR2: SEHNR and FQNEAQ (reference sequence). CDR3 loop: CASSLVASNTEAFF. The CDR3 DNA sequence: TGTGCCAGCAGCTTAGTGGCCAGCAACACTGAAGCTTTCTTT.

The chain combines TRBV18 with TRBJ2-2; D is ambiguous. There are 13 residues in the CDR3. V lost 7 bases and J lost 7, with 13 bases in between. CDR1 and CDR2 (germline): KGHSH, LQKENI. In nucleotides, the CDR3 is TGTGCCAGCTACACTTGGAAAGACGGGGAGCTGTTTTTT. Translating it yields CASYTWKDGELFF. The whole variable domain, filled in from reference TRBV18 and TRBJ2-2, reads NAGVMQNPRHLVRRRGQEARLRCSPMKGHSHVYWYRQLPEEGLKFMVYLQKENIIDESGMPKERFSAEFPKEGPSILRIQQVVRGDSAAYFCASYTWKDGELFFGEGSRLTVL.

The J gene is TRBJ2-1, the V gene TRBV6-2 or TRBV6-3; D might be TRBD2 (5 bases). Germline CDR1 reads MNHEY; CDR2 reads SVGEGT. V gave up 3 bases and J gave up 0 bases, with 12 bases separating them. CDR3 length equals 16 residues. The chain's CDR3 is CASSYWVSGSYNEQFF. CDR3 in DNA: TGTGCCAGCAGTTATTGGGTCAGCGGCTCCTACAATGAGCAGTTCTTC.

The V call is TRBV30, the J call TRBJ1-1; 7 nucleotides match TRBD1. CDR1 GTSNPN and CDR2 SVGIG come from the germline V gene (reference sequence). This CDR3 has 11 residues. V shed 8 bases and J 8 bases; nucleotides not matched to a gene: 8. The CDR3 DNA sequence: TGTGCCCTCGCCTCACAGGGGGAAGCTTTCTTT. This gives the protein CALASQGEAFF.

This chain joins TRBV5-4 and TRBJ2-1, with 9 bases identical to TRBD1. The trim removed 2 bases at V and 8 bases at J, leaving 8 bases unmatched. This CDR3 has 15 residues. Germline V gene lookup returns CDR1 SGHNT and CDR2 YYREEE (reference sequence). For the CDR3, the DNA is TGTGCCAGCAGCTTAAACAGGGGGCTTCTTGATGAGCAGTTCTTC. It specifies CASSLNRGLLDEQFF.

The V gene is TRBV6-5, the J gene TRBJ2-5; 7 positions match TRBD1. The CDR3 is 15 amino acids. CDR1 is MNHEY, CDR2 SVGAGI, per germline. V shed 7 bases and J 4 bases; nucleotides not matched to a gene: 12. The CDR3 bases are TGTGCCAGCACCGATTTGACAGGGAGCGTAGAGACCCAGTACTTC. This codes for CASTDLTGSVETQYF.